The rows below give T cell receptor beta chains drawn from one sample of a study of blood T cell repertoires in COVID-19. Libraries were prepared by immunoSEQ multiplex PCR; TCRdb keeps only in-frame clonotypes and omits some of them. Seen here are fewer than 250,000 clones, roughly 82% observed once, and the top ten hold 5% to 6%. Sequencing input: peripheral blood. Every receptor here comes from an elderly woman with COVID-19, enrolled during active disease. The CDR3 runs from the conserved cysteine through the conserved F or W. A D gene is named only where the DNA matches it firmly. Expanded clones get a size class; other rows say once, few or many, or leave the size out.

j_gene: TRBJ1-1; d_gene: .; abundance: .; v_gene: TRBV28; CDR3nt: TGTGCCAGTGTCCCTCAGGGTGACGCGGACACTGAAGCTTTCTTT; CDR3aa: CASVPQGDADTEAFF
j_gene: TRBJ1-3; d_gene: .; abundance: .; v_gene: TRBV7-3; CDR3nt: TGTGCCAGCAGCTTACTAGGCACTGGAAACACCATATATTTT; CDR3aa: CASSLLGTGNTIYF
j_gene: TRBJ2-7; d_gene: .; abundance: .; v_gene: TRBV7-2; CDR3nt: TGTGCCAGCAGCTTAGGCGAGGGCGAGCAGTACTTC; CDR3aa: CASSLGEGEQYF
j_gene: TRBJ1-1; d_gene: TRBD1; abundance: .; v_gene: TRBV19; CDR3nt: TGTGCCAGTAGTATCATCCCAGGGGGAACTGAAGCTTTCTTT; CDR3aa: CASSIIPGGTEAFF
j_gene: TRBJ1-1; d_gene: TRBD1; abundance: .; v_gene: TRBV9; CDR3nt: TGTGCCAGCAGCACATTAGGGGGCACGAACACTGAAGCTTTCTTT; CDR3aa: CASSTLGGTNTEAFF
j_gene: TRBJ1-2; d_gene: TRBD1; abundance: .; v_gene: TRBV7-2; CDR3nt: TGTGCCAGCAGCCCTAGCTGGACAGGGGGCCGGTATGGCTACACCTTC; CDR3aa: CASSPSWTGGRYGYTF
j_gene: TRBJ2-5; d_gene: .; abundance: .; v_gene: TRBV5-1; CDR3nt: TGCGCCAGCAGCTGGACTACCCAAGAGACCCAGTACTTC; CDR3aa: CASSWTTQETQYF
j_gene: TRBJ1-2; d_gene: .; abundance: .; v_gene: TRBV27; CDR3nt: TGTGCCAGCAGGGATGTCACGACACCAAGGACATCTGGCTACACCTTC; CDR3aa: CASRDVTTPRTSGYTF
j_gene: TRBJ1-6; d_gene: TRBD1; abundance: .; v_gene: TRBV19; CDR3nt: TGTGCCAGTAGTGTGGGACAGGTGGTCAATTCACCCCTCCACTTT; CDR3aa: CASSVGQVVNSPLHF
j_gene: TRBJ1-2; d_gene: TRBD1; abundance: once; v_gene: TRBV3-1/TRBV3-2; CDR3nt: TGTGCCAGCAGCCACTACGTGACAGGGGGCGCGGGGGGCTACACCTTC; CDR3aa: CASSHYVTGGAGGYTF
j_gene: TRBJ1-4; d_gene: TRBD1; abundance: .; v_gene: TRBV5-4; CDR3nt: TGTGCCAGCAGCTTGGGGACAGGGGGACGAGAAAAACTGTTTTTT; CDR3aa: CASSLGTGGREKLFF
j_gene: TRBJ2-1; d_gene: .; abundance: .; v_gene: TRBV6-5; CDR3nt: TGTGCCAGCAGTACCCCGGGGGAGCAGTTCTTC; CDR3aa: CASSTPGEQFF